This is a list of T cell receptor beta chains from one sample in a study of read filtering for tumor transcriptome and immune sequencing. A single record per CDR3 protein comes from TCRdb applying MiXCR to the reads. The sample contains fewer than 45,000 distinct CDR3 sequences, around 15% of which appear only once. The sample was a population of CD138-negative cells sorted from bone marrow. These receptors were obtained from a donor over 35 with multiple myeloma. Each CDR3 is given without its conserved first and last residue. Not all rows give a size; the values are once, few, many and, for expanded clones, a class.

many	TRBV18	TRBJ2-1	ASSPPDRAYNEQF
many	TRBV10-3	TRBJ1-5	AISGTGQYSNQPQH
many	TRBV19	TRBJ2-2	ASSEQGEAGELF
many	TRBV10-3	TRBJ2-1	AINPGLAANEQF
few	TRBV20-1	TRBJ1-6	SARVRRDSPLH
NA	TRBV5-1	TRBJ2-7	ASSGTDDSYEQY
many	TRBV12-3/TRBV12-4	TRBJ2-3	ASSRTRTDTQY
many	TRBV21-1	TRBJ2-5	ASSKYRDRGPEETQY
few	TRBV2	TRBJ2-5	ARERQGWETQY
many	TRBV7-9	TRBJ2-1	ASRPDWGNEQF
many	TRBV28	TRBJ1-1	ASSRQGRTEAF
NA	TRBV20-1	TRBJ2-7	SARSSGNYERY
few	TRBV20-1	TRBJ2-3	SALGDTPKDTQY
NA	TRBV5-1	TRBJ2-7	ASSFGSGQGEQY
NA	TRBV19	TRBJ2-5	ASSNYPSSGQETQY
many	TRBV4-2	TRBJ2-7	ASSQVLESGYEQY
NA	TRBV7-9	TRBJ1-1	ASSAQTVDTEAF
many	TRBV4-1	TRBJ2-2	ASSQVGGQNTGELF
many	TRBV6-2/TRBV6-3	TRBJ2-7	ASSYVGSAHEQY
many	TRBV5-1	TRBJ1-2	ASRKGTGGIGYGYT
many	TRBV11-2	TRBJ2-1	ANSTLEGLASPYNEQF
many	TRBV12-5	TRBJ2-1	ASGLPGSASSYNEQF
many	TRBV7-2	TRBJ2-7	ASSLGVGSRYEQY